The source of this T cell receptor beta chain is a study of PD-L1 blockade in urothelial cancer. Across the study: In the mid-2010s, patients got going on atezolizumab, taking 1,200 mg intravenously every 3 weeks.

The CDR3 is 14 amino acids. The germline CDR1 and CDR2 sequences are MNHNS and SASEGT. V lost 6 bases, J lost 5 bases, and 16 bases lay in between. This clone was seen a handful of times. Templates that were synthetic TCR analogs were spiked into each PCR. Assay used: immunoSEQ multiplex PCR; TCRdb lists only in-frame clones, some missing. The sample lists about 26,000 clones, 80% to 90% occurring once. This TCR was sampled from a man aged 60 to 69 with urothelial cancer. Sequencing used PBMCs, obtained around atezolizumab (anti-PD-L1) treatment. The chain has TRBV6-1 and TRBJ1-2, with a weak D call TRBD1 (6 bases). For the CDR3, the DNA is TGTGCCAGCAGCGAGGGGGAGTCGGAGTATGGCTACACCTTC. This translates into CASSEGESEYGYTF.